Presented here are 3 T cell receptor beta chains from one specimen sequenced in a study of CD8+CD57+ T cells in acquired aplastic anemia. It was genomic DNA that served as the template for profiling TCR beta VDJ and CDR3. TCRdb itself ran the reads through MiXCR, one entry per CDR3 protein. The sample yields around 190,000 distinct CDR3 sequences, approximately 49% seen once. Sequencing was done on a sample of sorted CD4+, CD8+, or CD8+CD57+ T cells (not recorded which) from PBMCs. The receptor source for this set is a human donor in good health, serving as a control.

This chain links TRBV24-1 with TRBJ2-2; D is possibly TRBD1 (6 bases). This CDR3 has 15 residues. Trimming removed 6 bases at V and 6 bases at J, with 16 bases between. The V gene's germline CDR1 is KGHDR and CDR2 SFDVKD. The DNA of the CDR3 is TGTGCCACCAGTAGTGACAGGACGATTGCCGGGGAGCTGTTTTTT. Its translation is CATSSDRTIAGELFF.

This clonotype was found many times. This chain links TRBV6-5 with TRBJ2-3, with TRBD2 matching over 7 bases. Germline values: CDR1 MNHEY, CDR2 SVGAGI. The CDR3 is 15 amino acids. The J segment lost 0 bases and the V segment lost 2 bases, leaving 2 bases of the junction unmatched. CDR3 protein: CASSYSGASTDTQYF. For the CDR3, the DNA is TGTGCCAGCAGTTACAGCGGGGCTAGCACAGATACGCAGTATTTT.

V usage is TRBV4-2 and J usage is TRBJ2-7; D tentatively reads TRBD1 or TRBD2 (5 bases each). The CDR3 consists of 16 residues. Trimming pared 0 bases from V and 3 bases from J, leaving 15 bases between. Per the germline V gene, CDR1 is LGHNA and CDR2 is YNFKEQ. CDR3 in DNA: TGTGCCAGCAGCCAAGATCCCGAGGGGCAGGGCTACGAGCAGTACTTC. Its protein product is CASSQDPEGQGYEQYF.